This T cell receptor beta chain stems from a study of T cell responses to AZD1222 COVID-19 vaccine. Generated by immunoSEQ multiplex PCR, the TCRdb table keeps only in-frame clones and is missing some. This sample yields 150,000 to 250,000 clones, of which 93% are seen a single time; 0.9% to 1.1% belongs to the top ten. On this clone itself: The antigen is undetermined.

General study points: Donors were largely white British and mainly female; clonal diversity was possibly underestimated. Only a handful of people who got AZD1222 tested seropositive at baseline. Within unmutated variant regions lay the reported targets of nearly half of spike-specific TCRs.

The CDR3 spans 17 residues. The germline V gene encodes CDR1 SGHTA and CDR2 FQGNSA. V was clipped by 4 bases and J by 7 bases; unmatched bases: 9. The specimen comprised peripheral blood, sampled 28 days after the second AZD1222 dose. The chain recombines TRBV7-2 with TRBJ2-5, with 16 bases fitting TRBD2. The sequence came from an adult who received the AZD1222 COVID-19 vaccine. CDR3 DNA sequence: TGTGCCAGCAGCTCCCAGGGGACTAGCGGGGGGGGCGTGACCCAGTACTTC. Amino acids: CASSSQGTSGGGVTQYF.